This is a list of T cell receptor beta chains from one sample in a study of control samples from healthy donors and cancer patients. Sequencing used immunoSEQ multiplex PCR; TCRdb keeps in-frame clones, though not all of them. In the table there are 60,000 to 75,000 clones, about 92% of which are singletons. Material: PBMCs. Every receptor here comes from a man aged 60 to 69 with colorectal cancer. Both conserved end residues are part of each CDR3. D genes are given only for firm matches. A clone size is listed for some rows: how often the clone was seen (once, few, many), or a class if it is expanded.

clone_size: NA; j_call: TRBJ1-2; cdr3_length: 11; d_call: NA; v_call: TRBV15; cdr3_aa: CATSSGWGYTF; cdr3_nt: TGTGCCACCAGCAGTGGTTGGGGCTACACCTTC
clone_size: NA; j_call: TRBJ1-2; cdr3_length: 15; d_call: TRBD1; v_call: TRBV28; cdr3_aa: CASSSTGDRNYGYTF; cdr3_nt: TGTGCCAGCAGTTCGACCGGGGACAGGAACTATGGCTACACCTTC
clone_size: NA; j_call: TRBJ2-3; cdr3_length: 12; d_call: NA; v_call: TRBV5-1; cdr3_aa: CASRIDYDTQYF; cdr3_nt: TGCGCCAGCAGAATTGACTACGATACGCAGTATTTT
clone_size: NA; j_call: TRBJ2-7; cdr3_length: 13; d_call: NA; v_call: TRBV5-1; cdr3_aa: CASSLGGDYEQYF; cdr3_nt: TGCGCCAGCAGCTTGGGAGGGGACTACGAGCAGTACTTC
clone_size: NA; j_call: TRBJ2-5; cdr3_length: 15; d_call: NA; v_call: TRBV7-2; cdr3_aa: CASSQGGGTGETQYF; cdr3_nt: TGTGCCAGCAGTCAAGGGGGCGGGACCGGAGAGACCCAGTACTTC
clone_size: NA; j_call: TRBJ2-1; cdr3_length: 16; d_call: NA; v_call: TRBV28; cdr3_aa: CASSLLVGGPEGEQFF; cdr3_nt: TGTGCCAGCAGTTTATTGGTAGGGGGCCCGGAGGGTGAGCAGTTCTTC
clone_size: NA; j_call: TRBJ2-1; cdr3_length: 17; d_call: TRBD2; v_call: TRBV4-2; cdr3_aa: CASSHRLAGSLGNEQFF; cdr3_nt: TGTGCCAGCAGCCATCGACTAGCGGGATCCCTCGGCAATGAGCAGTTCTTC
clone_size: NA; j_call: TRBJ2-5; cdr3_length: 14; d_call: TRBD2; v_call: TRBV28; cdr3_aa: CASSPRGGWETQYF; cdr3_nt: TGTGCCAGCAGTCCCCGGGGGGGCTGGGAGACCCAGTACTTC
clone_size: NA; j_call: TRBJ1-5; cdr3_length: 16; d_call: NA; v_call: TRBV4-1; cdr3_aa: CASSQTWDSRNQPQHF; cdr3_nt: TGCGCCAGCAGCCAGACCTGGGACTCGCGCAATCAGCCCCAGCATTTT
clone_size: few; j_call: TRBJ1-4; cdr3_length: 16; d_call: TRBD1; v_call: TRBV5-8; cdr3_aa: CASSFMGTGWKYELFF; cdr3_nt: TGTGCCAGCAGCTTTATGGGGACAGGGTGGAAGTACGAACTGTTTTTT
clone_size: NA; j_call: TRBJ2-7; cdr3_length: 15; d_call: NA; v_call: TRBV18; cdr3_aa: CASSPQSARSYEQYF; cdr3_nt: TGTGCCAGCTCACCACAAAGTGCCCGCTCCTACGAGCAGTACTTC
clone_size: NA; j_call: TRBJ2-3; cdr3_length: 16; d_call: TRBD2; v_call: TRBV4-3; cdr3_aa: CASSQEPLAGAGTQYF; cdr3_nt: TGCGCCAGCAGCCAAGAGCCACTAGCGGGGGCGGGGACGCAGTATTTT
clone_size: NA; j_call: TRBJ2-7; cdr3_length: 11; d_call: NA; v_call: TRBV5-6; cdr3_aa: CASSLWGEQYF; cdr3_nt: TGTGCCAGCAGCTTGTGGGGCGAGCAGTACTTC
clone_size: medium-sized; j_call: TRBJ2-2; cdr3_length: 14; d_call: NA; v_call: TRBV6-4; cdr3_aa: CATAVQPDTGELFF; cdr3_nt: TGTGCCACCGCGGTTCAACCGGACACCGGGGAGCTGTTTTTT